Presented here are 21 T cell receptor beta chains from one specimen sequenced in a study of read filtering for tumor transcriptome and immune sequencing. The library was built from about 370 ng RNA with molecular barcoded adaptors for alpha/delta and beta/gamma chains. TCRdb analysed the reads with MiXCR anew, one entry per CDR3 protein. There are over 45,000 distinct CDR3 sequences in the sample; roughly 19% occur only once, and roughly a sixth lies in the top ten. Sample: a population of CD138-negative cells sorted from bone marrow. These receptors all come from a donor over 35 with multiple myeloma.

At least ten counts were recorded for this clonotype. V and J are TRBV14 and TRBJ2-5, with no clear D. The CDR3 has 12 amino acids. CDR1 and CDR2 from the germline V gene are SGHDN and FVKESK. Trimming shortened V by 1 base and J by 5 bases, and 5 bases separated the two germline ends. The CDR3 DNA is TGTGCCAGCAGCCAAGGCGTGGAGACCCAGTACTTC. Translating gives CASSQGVETQYF. The full variable domain, its missing parts supplied by reference TRBV14 and TRBJ2-5, is EAGVTQFPSHSVIEKGQTVTLRCDPISGHDNLYWYRRVMGKEIKFLLHFVKESKQDESGMPNNRFLAERTGGTYSTLKVQPAELEDSGVYFCASSQGVETQYFGPGTRLLVL.

This clonotype was found many times. The chain joins TRBV20-1 to TRBJ2-2, with 8 bases lining up with TRBD2. This CDR3 is built from 16 residues. CDR1 and CDR2 (germline): DFQATT, SNEGSKA (reference sequence). The trim removed 0 bases at V and 1 base at J, leaving 4 bases unmatched. The DNA of the CDR3 is TGCAGTGCTAGAGATAGCCGGGGGGGGAACACCGGGGAGCTGTTTTTT. It specifies CSARDSRGGNTGELFF.

This clonotype was counted between two and nine times. This chain's CDR3 is CASWSYNEQFF. The CDR3 nucleotides are TGTGCCAGCTGGTCCTACAATGAGCAGTTCTTC. The chain carries TRBV6-2 or TRBV6-3 and TRBJ2-1; D is uncertain. The CDR3 has 11 amino acids. Per the germline V gene, CDR1 is MNHEY and CDR2 is SVGEGT. V was pared by 8 bases and J by 1 base, with 3 bases between.

This clonotype was seen only a few times. The rearrangement uses TRBV23-1 and TRBJ1-5, with a tentative D call TRBD1 (6 bases). TRBV23-1 is annotated as an ORF whose role is uncertain. Trimming stripped 3 bases from V and 5 bases from J, with 8 bases between. The CDR3 loop spans 13 amino acids. CDR3 bases: TGCGCCAGCAGTCACAGGGGTTATCAGCCCCAGCATTTT. It specifies CASSHRGYQPQHF.

This clonotype was observed at least ten times. The chain's CDR3 is CASSEFGQGLNSPLHF. The DNA of the CDR3 is TGTGCCAGCAGTGAATTCGGACAGGGTTTGAATTCACCCCTCCACTTT. V gene TRBV6-1 combines with J gene TRBJ1-6; 8 nucleotides agree with TRBD1. V lost 2 bases and J lost 7; bases outside the gene matches: 7. Looked up from germline, CDR1 is MNHNS and CDR2 is SASEGT. This CDR3 spans 16 amino acids.

The chain employs TRBV20-1 and TRBJ2-3, with 8 nucleotides matching TRBD1. Germline CDR1 and CDR2: DFQATT and SNEGSKA (reference sequence). Trimming at V came to 3 bases and at J to 2 bases, leaving 7 bases not matched to a gene. The CDR3 has 15 residues. The CDR3 DNA sequence: TGCAGTGCTAGCGGACAGGGCGGTTACACAGATACGCAGTATTTT. Translated: CSASGQGGYTDTQYF.

This clonotype was picked up many times. V usage is TRBV20-1 and J usage is TRBJ2-1; 11 bases match TRBD2. The CDR3 consists of 16 residues. The germline V gene encodes CDR1 DFQATT and CDR2 SNEGSKA (reference sequence). With 6 bases clipped from V and 6 bases from J, the junction kept 13 bases outside the gene matches. This CDR3 is CSAHLTLSGRANEQFF. CDR3 DNA: TGCAGTGCCCATCTGACCCTTAGCGGGAGGGCCAATGAGCAGTTCTTC.

This clonotype was counted many times. The chain couples TRBV6-6 to TRBJ2-1; 10 nucleotides align to TRBD2. Trimming took 8 bases from V and 0 from J; bases not matched to a gene: 16. CDR3 length: 19 residues. Germline CDR1 reads MNHNY; CDR2 reads SVGAGI (reference sequence). CDR3 amino acids: CASSGLAEADRSSYNEQFF. DNA of the CDR3: TGTGCCAGCTCCGGACTAGCGGAGGCCGATAGAAGCTCCTACAATGAGCAGTTCTTC.

In its sample, this clonotype was seen many times. V and J are TRBV5-1 and TRBJ2-1; possible D gene TRBD2, 10 bases. Germline V lookup: CDR1 SGHRS, CDR2 YFSETQ. V lost 0 bases to trimming and J lost 4 bases, with 23 bases between them. This CDR3 spans 19 amino acids. CDR3 sequence reads: CASSLAGDRASGSYNEQFF. The CDR3 DNA sequence: TGCGCCAGCAGCTTGGCAGGGGACAGGGCTAGCGGGAGTTACAATGAGCAGTTCTTC.

As to this clonotype: A much larger clone sits a single nucleotide away, making a read error possible. The CDR3 bases are TGCAGCGTTACCACAGCTTTGTGGGGTACGGATGAGCAGTTCTTC. Amino acid sequence: CSVTTALWGTDEQFF. This chain connects TRBV29-1 to TRBJ2-1; D unclear. The CDR3 is 15 residues long. Germline V lookup: CDR1 SQVTM, CDR2 ANQGSEA. The V end was cut by 5 bases, the J end by 8 bases, with 22 bases between.

Ten or more counts support this clonotype. The genes are TRBV28 and TRBJ1-1, with D unclear. The V end lost 6 bases, the J end lost 4 bases, and 15 bases lay between the germline ends. The CDR3 has 14 residues. In germline, CDR1 is MDHEN, CDR2 SYDVKM. CDR3: CASSVVRVVTEAFF. DNA for the CDR3: TGTGCCAGCAGCGTGGTCCGGGTGGTCACTGAAGCTTTCTTT.

The sample holds a few counts of this clonotype. The rearrangement links TRBV28 to TRBJ1-4, with a weak D call TRBD1 (5 bases). From germline, CDR1 is MDHEN and CDR2 SYDVKM. Between the trimmed V and J ends, which lost 9 bases and 8 bases, there was a span of 22 bases. There are 15 residues in the CDR3. The CDR3, as DNA: TGTGCCAGTCGGGCCGGGGGGAAGGTGGAGGAAAAACTGTTTTTT. It codes for CASRAGGKVEEKLFF.

This clonotype was found many times. J is TRBJ2-3 and V is TRBV28; no clear D gene. This CDR3 region has 15 residues. Trimming removed 4 bases at V and 0 bases at J, with 11 bases between. The germline V gene has CDR1 MDHEN and CDR2 SYDVKM. This chain's CDR3 is CASSSHGYSTDTQYF. The CDR3 DNA reads TGTGCCAGCAGTTCGCACGGCTATAGCACAGATACGCAGTATTTT.

This clonotype was seen many times. The genes are TRBV20-1 and TRBJ1-4, with TRBD1 identical over 7 bases. The CDR3 consists of 13 residues. V dropped 6 bases and J dropped 7; count of bases not matched to a gene: 8. The germline V gene has CDR1 DFQATT and CDR2 SNEGSKA (reference sequence). CDR3 region: CSARGQGVEKLFF. CDR3 sequence (DNA): TGCAGTGCCAGGGGCCAGGGGGTTGAAAAACTGTTTTTT.

This clonotype was seen a handful of times. It may be a read error: a sequence one base away is much more abundant. V is TRBV24-1 and J is TRBJ2-1; D perhaps matches TRBD2 (5 bases). CDR1 is KGHDR and CDR2 is SFDVKD in the germline V gene. The CDR3 has 16 amino acids. The CDR3 sequence is CATSDLRGSSYKEQFF. CDR3 coding DNA: TGTGCCACCAGTGATTTGCGAGGGAGCTCCTACAAGGAGCAGTTCTTC.

The sample holds many counts of this clonotype. This sequence joins TRBV5-1 and TRBJ2-5; 11 bases line up with TRBD2. J lost 3 bases, V lost 4 bases, and 5 bases had no gene match. CDR1 and CDR2 from the germline V gene are SGHRS and YFSETQ. The CDR3 is made up of 15 amino acids. This chain's CDR3 is CASSPGTSGEETQYF. The CDR3 coding sequence is TGCGCCAGCAGCCCCGGGACTAGCGGTGAAGAGACCCAGTACTTC.

Remarks on this clonotype: A much more abundant neighbour one base away suggests this may be a read error. The rearrangement links TRBV5-1 to TRBJ2-1; 9 nucleotides line up with TRBD1. This CDR3 region has 15 residues. Germline CDR1 SGHRS, CDR2 YFSETQ. With V trimmed by 4 bases and J by 6 bases, 8 bases remained unmatched. This CDR3 is CASSAGQGTCNEQFF. The CDR3 DNA follows: TGCGCCAGCAGCGCGGGACAGGGAACCTGCAATGAGCAGTTCTTC.

This clonotype has ten or more counts. This sequence joins TRBV27 and TRBJ1-1; no firm D call. V was shortened by 2 bases and J by 1 base, with 5 bases between the two germline ends. The CDR3 sequence is 13 residues long. The germline CDR1 and CDR2 sequences are MNHEY and SMNVEV (reference sequence). The CDR3 is CASSLGSNTEAFF. The CDR3 nucleotides are TGTGCCAGCAGTTTAGGGTCGAACACTGAAGCTTTCTTT.

This clonotype appeared a single time. This chain joins TRBV7-2 and TRBJ2-7; D is unclear. V lost 4 bases and J lost 3, with 10 bases in between. This CDR3 is 13 amino acids long. Germline-derived CDR1 and CDR2 are SGHTA and FQGNSA. CDR3 sequence (DNA): TGTACCAGCAGCTCCACGCCCGGCTACGAGCAGTACTTC. This sequence encodes CTSSSTPGYEQYF.

Points on this clonotype: It may be a read error: a sequence one base away is much more abundant. The rearrangement links TRBV5-1 to TRBJ2-2, with TRBD1 as a possible D gene (6 bases). The length of the CDR3 is 17 residues. Germline V gene sequence: CDR1 SGHRS, CDR2 YFSETQ. In DNA, the CDR3 is TGCGGCAGCAGCTTCGTGACAGGAAACGCGAACACCGGGGAGCTGTTTTTT. Translation gives CGSSFVTGNANTGELFF.

This clonotype was counted ten times or more. The chain links TRBV6-1 to TRBJ2-2; 7 bases are a match to TRBD2. There are 16 residues in the CDR3. The V segment lost 2 bases and the J segment 4 bases; nucleotides outside the gene matches: 7. CDR1 and CDR2 from the germline V gene are MNHNS and SASEGT. The CDR3 bases are TGTGCCAGCAGTGAATATGTCGGGGGGTCCACCGGGGAGCTGTTTTTT. It specifies CASSEYVGGSTGELFF.